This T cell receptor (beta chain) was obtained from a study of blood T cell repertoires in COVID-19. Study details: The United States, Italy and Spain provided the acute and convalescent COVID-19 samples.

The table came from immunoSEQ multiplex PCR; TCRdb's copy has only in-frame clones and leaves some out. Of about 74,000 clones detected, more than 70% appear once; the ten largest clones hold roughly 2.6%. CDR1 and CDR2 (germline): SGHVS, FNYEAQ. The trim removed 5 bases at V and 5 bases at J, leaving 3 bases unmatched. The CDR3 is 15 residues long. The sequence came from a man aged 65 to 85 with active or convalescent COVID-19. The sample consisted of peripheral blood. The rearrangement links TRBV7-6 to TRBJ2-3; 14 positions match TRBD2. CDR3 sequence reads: CASSPGTSGGDTQYF. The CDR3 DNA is TGTGCCAGCAGCCCAGGGACTAGCGGGGGAGATACGCAGTATTTT.